This TCR beta chain stems from a study of shared clonotypes between healthy human individuals. General observations from the study: The four-donor shared clonotypes exceeded non-shared clonotypes in generation probability, with non-shared ones scoring lower.

In its sample, this clone was seen a few times. Its cognate antigen is unknown. The table came from immunoSEQ multiplex PCR; TCRdb's copy has only in-frame clones and leaves some out. Here the sample spans around 2,000,000 clones, approximately 94% being singletons. Selected positively for CCR7 and CD45RO-negative, naive CD8 cells excluded terminally differentiated effector memory CD45RA+ cells. Germline loops: CDR1 SGHDN, CDR2 FVKESK. There are 15 residues in the CDR3. Between the trimmed V and J ends, which lost 1 base and 5 bases, there was a span of 14 bases. This clonotype originated in a man aged 18-30 years in good health. Some clones in this sample may be carry-over from other donors' samples. The sample was naive CD8+ T cells from PBMCs. The genes are TRBV14 and TRBJ2-5, with D unresolved. CDR3: CASSQAAYIWETQYF. The CDR3 DNA follows: TGTGCCAGCAGCCAAGCAGCTTACATTTGGGAGACCCAGTACTTC.